These 24 T cell receptor beta chains came from one sample sequenced in a study of metastatic and nonmetastatic thyroid tumors. No treatment had been given to any patient before thyroid surgery. Through MiXCR, TCRdb re-clonotyped the PCR reads. This sample has 14,000 to 15,000 clones; 20% to 30% occur once, and the top ten carry roughly 7.7%. Sequencing was performed on tumor tissue. These receptors all stem from a female donor with papillary thyroid cancer or a benign thyroid nodule (not recorded which). Some clones in this sample may be carry-over from other donors' samples.

Judged by abundance, this clone is medium-sized. As DNA, the CDR3 is TGTGCCAGCAGCGAGGGACTAGCGGGATCTAGGAGTGAGCAGTTCTTC. Translating gives CASSEGLAGSRSEQFF. The chain has TRBV7-9 and TRBJ2-1, with 13 bases aligning to TRBD2. The CDR3 length is 16 residues. V shed 5 bases, J shed 9 bases, and the junction held 10 bases outside the gene matches. CDR1 SEHNR and CDR2 FQNEAQ come from the germline V gene (reference sequence).

This clone was detected many times. V is TRBV5-5 and J is TRBJ2-3; 7 positions agree with TRBD2. Germline V lookup: CDR1 SGHKS, CDR2 YYEKEE (reference sequence). The CDR3 consists of 9 residues. Trimming at V came to 6 bases and at J to 11 bases, leaving 0 bases not matched to a gene. The CDR3, as DNA: TGTGCCAGCACGGGAGGGCAGTATTTT. The encoded protein is CASTGGQYF.

CDR3 DNA: TGTGCCAGCAGTGAATACGGGAACGGGATGGCCGTAGATACGCAGTATTTT. This translates into CASSEYGNGMAVDTQYF. The chain links TRBV6-1 to TRBJ2-3; TRBD2 might be the D (5 bases). Germline loops: CDR1 MNHNS, CDR2 SASEGT. The ends were cut back, 2 bases at V and 5 bases at J, with 20 bases in the middle. The CDR3 loop spans 17 amino acids.

The V call is TRBV28, the J call TRBJ2-3; TRBD2 matches 9 bases. Germline lookup yields CDR1 MDHEN and CDR2 SYDVKM. This CDR3 spans 16 amino acids. Losses at the gene ends were 5 bases for V and 6 bases for J; bases not matched to a gene: 12. The chain's CDR3 is CASSPSGAGGLDTQYF. CDR3 nucleotides: TGTGCCAGCAGTCCCTCGGGAGCGGGGGGTCTTGATACGCAGTATTTT.

V gene TRBV7-8 combines with J gene TRBJ1-2; 10 bases agree with TRBD1. V lost 3 bases and J lost 6; bases outside the gene matches: 10. The CDR3 is 16 residues long. Germline values: CDR1 SGHVS, CDR2 FQNEAQ. CDR3 DNA: TGTGCCAGCAGCTTGGAGTGGGGACAGGGGAAAGATGGCTACACCTTC. It translates to CASSLEWGQGKDGYTF.

This clone was counted many times. The V call is TRBV7-6, the J call TRBJ1-3; maybe TRBD1 (6 bases). This CDR3 is 16 amino acids long. Per germline, CDR1 SGHVS and CDR2 FNYEAQ. V was shortened by 4 bases and J by 0 bases, with 13 bases between the two germline ends. CDR3 DNA: TGTGCCAGCAGCTCCGCCGGGACAAGCTCTGGAAACACCATATATTTT. The encoded protein is CASSSAGTSSGNTIYF.

In its sample, this clone was seen a few times. V gene TRBV20-1 combines with J gene TRBJ2-3; TRBD2 is a possible D gene (5 bases). The CDR3 contains 15 residues. The germline CDR1 and CDR2 sequences are DFQATT and SNEGSKA (reference sequence). V lost 2 bases, J lost 6 bases, and 18 bases lay in between. The CDR3 DNA reads as TGCAGTGCTAGACAATCCCGCGGGTCGGTGGATACGCAGTATTTT. As protein: CSARQSRGSVDTQYF.

The chain combines TRBV20-1 with TRBJ1-2; 8 bases line up with TRBD1. This CDR3 is built from 15 residues. Germline-derived CDR1 and CDR2 are DFQATT and SNEGSKA (reference sequence). J gave up 2 bases and V 0 bases, and 5 bases lay outside the gene matches. The CDR3 nucleotides are TGCAGTGCTAGAGATCTGACAGGGGAAAACTATGGCTACACCTTC. Its protein product is CSARDLTGENYGYTF.

The chain links TRBV30 to TRBJ2-7; D call uncertain. Germline values: CDR1 GTSNPN, CDR2 SVGIG (reference sequence). Trimming left V 0 bases short and J 12 bases short, with 12 bases between. This CDR3 comprises 11 residues. The chain's CDR3 is CAWSVERTPYF. The DNA of the CDR3 is TGTGCCTGGAGTGTTGAACGGACCCCGTACTTC.

Turning to this clone: The junction shows a germline mismatch at one end, possibly a read error. Distinct nucleotide sequences in the sample also encode this CDR3. The rearrangement joins TRBV5-1 to TRBJ2-3, with 7 bases matching TRBD2. This CDR3 has 16 residues. CDR1 and CDR2 from the germline V gene are SGHRS and YFSETQ. In DNA form, the CDR3 reads TGCGCCAGCAGCTTGACTAGTGGGAGGGCGGGAGATACTCAGTATTTT. This codes for CASSLTSGRAGDTQYF.

As for this clone: A junction end diverges from the germline sequence, so it may reflect a read error. The chain couples TRBV20-1 to TRBJ2-3, with D uncertain. The germline V gene has CDR1 DFQATT and CDR2 SNEGSKA (reference sequence). There are 14 residues in the CDR3. The CDR3 DNA reads as TGCAGCGCTACGGACGTTCGGGGCACAGATACGCAGTATTTT. It yields the protein CSATDVRGTDTQYF.

This clone appeared many times. The junction departs from the called germline gene at one end, perhaps through a read error. The sample carries other DNA sequences with the same CDR3. The chain employs TRBV30 and TRBJ1-5; D is unresolved. The V gene's germline CDR1 is GTSNPN and CDR2 SVGIG (reference sequence). The CDR3 consists of 15 residues. CDR3 nucleotide sequence: TGCGCCTGGTCCAAGGGCGGAAATAGCAATCAGCCCCAGCATTTT. Its translation: CAWSKGGNSNQPQHF.

The chain has TRBV20-1 and TRBJ1-2; TRBD1 matches 7 bases. Germline CDR1 DFQATT, CDR2 SNEGSKA (reference sequence). The CDR3 extends over 12 amino acids. Trimming removed 1 base from V and 4 bases from J; junction bases left unmatched: 0. CDR3 sequence reads: CSARGDSYGYTF. DNA of the CDR3: TGCAGTGCTAGAGGGGACAGCTATGGCTACACCTTC.

In the case of this clone: This same CDR3 is encoded by further DNA sequences in the sample. This rearrangement joins TRBV6-1 to TRBJ1-2; D remains unclear. This CDR3 spans 14 amino acids. Germline V gene sequence: CDR1 MNHNS, CDR2 SASEGT. V lost 5 bases to trimming and J lost 4 bases, with 14 bases between them. CDR3 DNA sequence: TGTGCCAGCAGTTTAGACGCAGCACCCTATGGCTACACCTTC. It is translated as CASSLDAAPYGYTF.

This clone has only a few counts. The V call is TRBV2, the J call TRBJ2-7, with D perhaps TRBD1 or TRBD2 (5 bases each). The CDR3 is 15 amino acids. Germline values: CDR1 SNHLY, CDR2 FYNNEI. V was shortened by 1 base and J by 5 bases, with 15 bases between the two germline ends. CDR3 loop: CASSEGGRKYHEQYF. In nucleotides, the CDR3 is TGTGCCAGCAGTGAAGGGGGGAGAAAGTACCACGAGCAGTACTTC.

This clone is judged medium-sized. The rearrangement links TRBV4-1 to TRBJ1-2, with D perhaps TRBD1 (5 bases). Trimming pared 0 bases from V and 2 bases from J, leaving 16 bases between. Germline CDR1 MGHRA, CDR2 YSYEKL. The CDR3 covers 17 residues. The CDR3 DNA reads as TGCGCCAGCAGCCAAGATCTGGGCTGGGGCTTAAACTATGGCTACACCTTC. This sequence encodes CASSQDLGWGLNYGYTF.

This clone was observed many times. The rearrangement joins TRBV11-3 to TRBJ2-7; D is undetermined. Germline lookup yields CDR1 SGHNT and CDR2 YENEEA. The V end was cut by 3 bases, the J end by 3 bases, with 6 bases between. The CDR3 totals 12 residues. The CDR3, as DNA: TGTGCCAGCAGCTTTGACGGCTACGAGCAGTACTTC. Residues: CASSFDGYEQYF.

This clone was detected only a few times. The V and J genes are TRBV28 and TRBJ1-1, with 12 bases matching TRBD1. Germline lookup yields CDR1 MDHEN and CDR2 SYDVKM. V lost 2 bases and J lost 5; bases outside the gene matches: 3. The CDR3 runs 15 residues. This CDR3 reads CASSLGGQGATEAFF. Written as DNA, the CDR3 is TGTGCCAGCAGTTTAGGGGGACAGGGGGCAACTGAAGCTTTCTTT. Full variable domain (missing parts from reference TRBV28 and TRBJ1-1): DVKVTQSSRYLVKRTGEKVFLECVQDMDHENMFWYRQDPGLGLRLIYFSYDVKMKEKGDIPEGYSVSREKKERFSLILESASTNQTSMYLCASSLGGQGATEAFFGQGTRLTVV.

In this sample, this clone turned up many times. V usage is TRBV28 and J usage is TRBJ2-1; weak D call: TRBD1 (5 bases). Germline CDR1 and CDR2: MDHEN and SYDVKM. The ends were cut back, 7 bases at V and 8 bases at J, with 18 bases in the middle. This CDR3 region has 14 residues. CDR3 sequence: CASNWAGLGYEQFF. Written as DNA, the CDR3 is TGTGCCAGCAATTGGGCAGGGTTAGGCTATGAGCAGTTCTTC.

This clone was detected ten times or more. This chain joins TRBV20-1 and TRBJ2-7; tentative D call: TRBD1 (5 bases). CDR3 length: 17 residues. V gave up 2 bases and J gave up 2 bases, with 22 bases separating them. CDR1 and CDR2 from the germline V gene are DFQATT and SNEGSKA (reference sequence). The CDR3: CSARSLSGKGKTYEQYF. The CDR3 DNA follows: TGCAGTGCTAGATCCCTCTCAGGGAAGGGTAAGACCTACGAGCAGTACTTC.

This clone has more than one count but fewer than ten. DNA for the CDR3: TGTGCCAGCAGCTCAAGCACTGAAGCTTTCTTT. Translation: CASSSSTEAFF. The J gene is TRBJ1-1, the V gene TRBV7-9; D unresolved. The germline V gene has CDR1 SEHNR and CDR2 FQNEAQ (reference sequence). CDR3 length equals 11 residues. V gave up 4 bases and J gave up 4 bases, with 4 bases separating them.

With regard to this clone: It is likely a read error, because the conserved phenylalanine at the end of the CDR3 is missing. The CDR3 coding sequence is TGTGCTAGCAGTTCACGGGACGGCCAAGAGACCCAGTACTCC. It codes for CASSSRDGQETQYS. The chain combines TRBV6-5 with TRBJ2-5; D might be TRBD1 or TRBD2, each matching 5 bases. The CDR3 runs 14 residues. Germline-derived CDR1 and CDR2 are MNHEY and SVGAGI.

This clone was seen many times. This chain connects TRBV5-6 to TRBJ2-5; D perhaps matches TRBD1 (5 bases). V gave up 0 bases and J gave up 9 bases, with 15 bases separating them. The length of the CDR3 is 14 residues. The V gene's germline CDR1 is SGHDT and CDR2 YYEEEE. CDR3 sequence: CASSLVRGFGAQYF. The CDR3 nucleotides read TGTGCCAGCAGCTTGGTAAGGGGTTTTGGGGCCCAGTACTTC. Full variable domain (missing parts from reference TRBV5-6 and TRBJ2-5): DAGVTQSPTHLIKTRGQQVTLRCSPKSGHDTVSWYQQALGQGPQFIFQYYEEEERQRGNFPDRFSGHQFPNYSSELNVNALLLGDSALYLCASSLVRGFGAQYFGPGTRLLVL.

This clone is judged medium-sized. The V and J genes are TRBV19 and TRBJ1-2, with 7 nucleotides matching TRBD1. Trimming removed 5 bases from V and 5 bases from J; junction bases left unmatched: 8. CDR1 is LNHDA, CDR2 SQIVND, per germline (reference sequence). This CDR3 spans 14 amino acids. CDR3 DNA sequence: TGTGCCAGTAGTGCTCCGGGACAGAGGTATGGCTACACCTTC. Amino acid sequence: CASSAPGQRYGYTF.